This T cell receptor (beta chain) was found in a study of blood T cells in healthy people across ages. A second about 7 to 12 cycle PCR used barcoded and J-beta primers. One entry per CDR3 protein results from TCRdb running MiXCR on the 5' RACE reads. The data contain about 940,000 distinct CDR3 sequences, roughly 52% of them seen just once; the ten biggest clones take up about an eighth. This CDR3 has 11 residues. Germline assignment: CDR1 MNHNY and CDR2 SVGAGI (reference sequence). Trimming left V 6 bases short and J 10 bases short, with 7 bases between. The clonotype comes from a man aged 25 to 40 in good health. The chain links TRBV6-6 to TRBJ1-6; D not resolved. The source material was blood. The CDR3 loop is CASSSSSPLHF. The CDR3 coding sequence is TGTGCCAGCAGCTCTTCCTCACCCCTCCACTTT.